Sequencing of this TCR beta chain was carried out in a study of cytomegalovirus exposure and HLA in healthy donors (dated by TCRdb to 2016 to 2017). Background on the whole study: The 550 to 750 repertoires of the first cohort and the roughly 110 validation repertoires were produced on the same platform, according to a later analysis. The aim of the study was to test whether cataloging public T cell receptors could identify signatures of past pathogen exposure. Along with the approximately 620-subject first cohort, a separate validation cohort of over 90 different subjects was used. To predict cytomegalovirus infection status, the study brought together high-throughput TCR immunosequencing, statistical association of individual TCRs with disease status, and machine learning.

The CDR3 has 15 amino acids, counting the end cysteine and phenylalanine. Just CDR3 DNA is preserved here, 45 bases in frame from base 1. Germline trimming: 6 bases from V, 4 bases from J; junction bases outside gene matches: 9. From a lookup of the germline V gene, CDR1 and CDR2 are KGHSH and LQKENI. In the case of this clone: The specificity of this receptor is unknown. The input lacks base qualities; no much larger clone sits a single base away.

General conclusions and limits of the study: Most TCR sequences were seen in very few donors, while some public TCRs were found in many individuals. In vitro tests confirmed that a few of the cytomegalovirus-associated TCR beta chains recognize cytomegalovirus antigens. The classifier was reported to diagnose cytomegalovirus status with high specificity and sensitivity in both the original cohort and the validation cohort. The authors suggested that the approach could potentially be generalized to other disease states and immunological phenotypes. Subsequent analysis determined that TCRs grouped into clusters in the first cohort also showed a tendency toward co-occurrence across the 120 or so validation repertoires, and 85% to 95% of cluster scores exceeded 0. The validation cohort had no HLA typing available for a later analysis, so co-occurrence within that cohort was assessed over all 120 or so repertoires. The study gave a list of 150 to 200 TCR beta chains associated with cytomegalovirus.

The donors belonged to the validation cohort of around 110 subjects, which was separate from the roughly 670-subject first cohort. The library was built by means of the immunoSEQ multiplex PCR assay. On the study's bioinformatics: A statistical classification framework was built to diagnose cytomegalovirus status from the catalog of TCR beta chain sequences. TCRdb took over this immuneACCESS table, retaining in-frame rearrangements with V and J assigned. Such tables are incomplete; in checked studies, under half of the missing clones stem from an unresolved V gene, and the remainder is unexplained. V and J calls and clone size follow that table, whereas D and trimming were derived from the DNA. This sample holds about 280,000 clones; approximately 90% were observed only once. Approximately 0.88% of the sample lies in the top ten.

Material: PBMCs. This sequence originates from a woman younger than 35 in good health and CMV-seronegative. In this chain, TRBV18 is recombined with TRBJ2-1, and 7 junction bases match TRBD2. At the DNA level, the sequence is TGTGCCAGCTCGGTGGCGGGACTAACGTACAATGAGCAGTTCTTC. Translated, it reads CASSVAGLTYNEQFF.